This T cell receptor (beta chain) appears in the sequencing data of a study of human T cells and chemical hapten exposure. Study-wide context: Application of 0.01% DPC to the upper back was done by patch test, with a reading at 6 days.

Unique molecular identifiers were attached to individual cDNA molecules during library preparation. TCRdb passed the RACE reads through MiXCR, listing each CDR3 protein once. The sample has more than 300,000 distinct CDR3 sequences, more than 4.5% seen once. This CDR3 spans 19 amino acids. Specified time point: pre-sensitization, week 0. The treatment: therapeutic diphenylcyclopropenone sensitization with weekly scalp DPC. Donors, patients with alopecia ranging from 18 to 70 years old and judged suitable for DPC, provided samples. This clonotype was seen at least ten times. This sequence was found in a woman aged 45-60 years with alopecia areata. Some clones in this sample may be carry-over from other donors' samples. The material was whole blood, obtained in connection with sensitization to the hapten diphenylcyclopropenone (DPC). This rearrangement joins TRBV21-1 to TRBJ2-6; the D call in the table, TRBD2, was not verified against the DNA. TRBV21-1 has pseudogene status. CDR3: CASSKRIWREGAGANVLTF. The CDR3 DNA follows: TGTGCCAGCAGCAAAAGGATATGGCGGGAGGGAGCTGGGGCCAACGTCCTGACTTTC.